The sequence of this TCR beta chain was determined in a study of CD8 T cells in ankylosing spondylitis (dated 2017 in TCRdb). At the level of the whole study: The study set out to find disease-linked TCR variants by profiling T cell receptor beta repertoires in ankylosing spondylitis patients and healthy donors. The full study cohort was made up of approximately 27 ankylosing spondylitis patients and 108 healthy donors. Peripheral blood samples were taken, and synovial fluid was additionally collected from ankylosing spondylitis patients. Broader findings and caveats from the paper: Blood from ankylosing spondylitis patients appeared to be characterized by a TCR beta motif made up of under ten highly homologous amino acid variants. Some of the motif variants had been reported before in the synovial fluid and blood of reactive arthritis patients, a finding that suggests common disease-initiation mechanisms. The disease-linked clones showed a CD8+ phenotype and occurred at relatively low frequencies in peripheral blood. The disease-linked clones were reported to be significantly enriched in matched synovial fluid samples from ankylosing spondylitis patients.

Sequencing relied on an Illumina HiSeq 2500. TCR beta libraries were prepared by quantitative 5'-RACE with molecular barcodes. Per the original workflow: A new computational method based on a probabilistic model of VDJ rearrangement was used to identify disease-linked TCR variants. The raw public data were reprocessed by TCRdb itself: fastp quality trimming at Q25, MiXCR clonotype calling, in-frame beta chains only. Duplicate CDR3 protein sequences are folded into a single record with the most common DNA and genes. The V and J calls come from TCRdb's annotation, not from the publication. In all, the sample holds under 200,000 distinct CDR3 sequences, and 9.5% to 10% of those were seen once. Around 16% of the sample is held by the ten biggest clonotypes. Points on this clonotype: The antigen this receptor binds is unknown. Base qualities are not provided; no much larger clone lies one nucleotide away.

Spanning cysteine to phenylalanine, the CDR3 consists of 17 amino acids. Just the 51-base CDR3 DNA is kept, in frame starting at base 1. Via the germline V gene, CDR1 is SGHTA and CDR2 FQGTGA. V lost 5 bases and J lost 2 bases, and the count of bases not matched to a germline gene is 8. The receptor was derived from a female donor with ankylosing spondylitis or in good health (not recorded which). The chain employs TRBV7-3 and TRBJ2-1, with 11 middle bases fitting TRBD2. The sample comprised blood, either unsorted or a sorted T cell fraction (not recorded which). The CDR3 in this case is CASSLQGLAAAYNEQFF. The bases read TGTGCCAGCAGCCTCCAGGGACTAGCGGCAGCCTACAATGAGCAGTTCTTC.